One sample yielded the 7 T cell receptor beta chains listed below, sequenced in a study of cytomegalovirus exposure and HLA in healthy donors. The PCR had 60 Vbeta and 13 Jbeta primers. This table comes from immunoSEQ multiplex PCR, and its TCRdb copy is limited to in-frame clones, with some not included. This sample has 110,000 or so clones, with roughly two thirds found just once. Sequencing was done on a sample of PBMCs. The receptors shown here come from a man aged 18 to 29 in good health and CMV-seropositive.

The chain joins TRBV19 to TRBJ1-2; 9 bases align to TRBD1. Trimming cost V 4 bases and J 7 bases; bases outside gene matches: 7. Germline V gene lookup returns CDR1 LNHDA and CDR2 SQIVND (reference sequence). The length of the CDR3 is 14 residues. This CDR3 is CASSTPGQGVGYTF. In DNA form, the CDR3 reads TGTGCCAGTAGTACCCCGGGACAGGGTGTTGGCTACACCTTC.

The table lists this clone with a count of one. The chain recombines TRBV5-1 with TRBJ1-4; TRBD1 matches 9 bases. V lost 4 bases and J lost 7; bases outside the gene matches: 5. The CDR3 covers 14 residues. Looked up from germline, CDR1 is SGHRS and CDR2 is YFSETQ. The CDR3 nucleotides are TGCGCCAGCAGCATCGGGACAGGGAGTGAAAAACTGTTTTTT. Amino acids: CASSIGTGSEKLFF.

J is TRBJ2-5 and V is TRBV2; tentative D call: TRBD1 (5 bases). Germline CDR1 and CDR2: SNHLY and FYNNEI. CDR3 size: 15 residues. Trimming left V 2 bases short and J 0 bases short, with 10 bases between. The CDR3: CASSESRVHQETQYF. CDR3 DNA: TGTGCCAGCAGTGAAAGCAGGGTCCACCAAGAGACCCAGTACTTC. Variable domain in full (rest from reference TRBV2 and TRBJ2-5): EPEVTQTPSHQVTQMGQEVILRCVPISNHLYFYWYRQILGQKVEFLVSFYNNEISEKSEIFDDQFSVERPDGSNFTLKIRSTKLEDSAMYFCASSESRVHQETQYFGPGTRLLVL.

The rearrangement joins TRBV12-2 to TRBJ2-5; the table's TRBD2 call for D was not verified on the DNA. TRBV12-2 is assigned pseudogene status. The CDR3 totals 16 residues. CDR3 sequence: CASRERMTSGQETQYF. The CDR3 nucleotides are TGTGCAAGTCGCGAGCGAATGACTAGCGGGCAAGAGACCCAGTACTTC.

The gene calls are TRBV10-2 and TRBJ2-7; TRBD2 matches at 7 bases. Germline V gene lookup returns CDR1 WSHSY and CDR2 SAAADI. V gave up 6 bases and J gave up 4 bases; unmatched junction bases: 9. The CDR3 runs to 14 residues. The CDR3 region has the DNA TGCGCCAGCAGGGAAGGCCGGGGGGTTTACGAGCAGTACGTC. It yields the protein CASREGRGVYEQYV.

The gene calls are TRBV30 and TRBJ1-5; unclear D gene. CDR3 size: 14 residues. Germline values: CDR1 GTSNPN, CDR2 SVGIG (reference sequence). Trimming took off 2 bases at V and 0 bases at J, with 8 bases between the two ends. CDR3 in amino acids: CAWSTLYSNQPQHF. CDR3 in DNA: TGTGCCTGGAGTACCCTATATAGCAATCAGCCCCAGCATTTT. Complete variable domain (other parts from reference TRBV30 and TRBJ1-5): SQTIHQWPATLVQPVGSPLSLECTVEGTSNPNLYWYRQAAGRGLQLLFYSVGIGQISSEVPQNLSASRPQDRQFILSSKKLLLSDSGFYLCAWSTLYSNQPQHFGDGTRLSIL.

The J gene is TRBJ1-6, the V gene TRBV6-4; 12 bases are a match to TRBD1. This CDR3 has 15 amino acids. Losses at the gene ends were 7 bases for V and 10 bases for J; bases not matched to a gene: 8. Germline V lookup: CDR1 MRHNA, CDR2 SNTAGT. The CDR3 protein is CASTPGQGARSPLHF. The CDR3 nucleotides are TGTGCCAGCACCCCGGGACAGGGGGCTCGATCACCCCTCCACTTT.